Included here is one TCR beta chain sequence, with context. The antigen this receptor binds is unknown. Base-call qualities are not available, and no considerably larger clone is one nucleotide away. According to the germline V gene (reference sequence), CDR1 reads SGHNT and CDR2 reads YYREEE. Relative to germline, V is 4 bases shorter and J is 2 bases shorter, with 11 bases between their ends. Counted from cysteine to phenylalanine, this CDR3 has 14 amino acids. Solely the CDR3 DNA is kept, with 42 bases framed from the first base. One collaborating source in Seattle enrolled patients while the patients were actively infected and followed the patients over time throughout the course of disease. Whole blood was collected in K2EDTA tubes by collaborating institutions according to the institutions' own protocols. For TCRbeta analysis, collaborators shipped samples in one of three forms: frozen whole blood, isolated PBMCs, or DNA extracted from either of those sample types.

The record originates from a study of blood T cell repertoires in COVID-19 (dated by TCRdb to 2020 to 2021). For context, the study as a whole: Samples from collaborators originated in the United States, Italy and Spain and spanned both the acute and convalescent phases of COVID-19. The material from the prospective study consisted of cDNA or gDNA derived from T cells, B-cell-depleted T cells, or PBMCs. The dataset comprised deeply sampled blood TCRbeta repertoires from subjects exposed to, actively infected with, or recovered from COVID-19. A freely available public database, intended as a resource for researchers studying the immune response to SARS-CoV-2, is where the repertoires were released. Samples came from the ongoing ImmuneRACE study (first 160 participants) plus 1,254 subjects from 6 global collaborators. Nearly every sample came with metadata listing a de-identified subject ID, COVID-19 status, age in years and sex. Where available, HLA class I and class II types were taken from metadata supplied by the sample provider and were not determined by assay-based typing. General conclusions and limits of the study: Clinical and demographic metadata were provided uncurated, with the amount varying by source and participant.

TCRbeta CDR3 regions were amplified from genomic DNA using the immunoSEQ Assay, a bias-controlled multiplex PCR. Under the source paper's analysis protocol: Nucleated cell counts per sample were estimated from amplification of reference gene primers within the assay. Sequence reads were collapsed and filtered to measure the absolute abundance of every unique TCRbeta CDR3 rearrangement. For each sample, productive Simpson clonality was calculated by taking the square root of Simpson's diversity index across productive rearrangements. The table comes from immuneACCESS by way of TCRdb, which keeps in-frame sequences with V and J called. Part of the clones is missing from these tables; in studies checked, under half for an unresolved V gene and the rest for unknown reasons. Clonal size and the V and J genes are those of that table, whereas D and trimming came from the DNA. The sample table holds roughly 250,000 clones, of which roughly four fifths were seen once. The top ten clonotypes cover around 16% of the sample.

Specimen: peripheral blood. The TCR sequence derives from a person aged 70 to 80 with COVID-19, enrolled during active disease. Rearrangement joined TRBV5-4 to TRBJ2-3, with an unclear D gene assignment. The DNA reads as follows: TGTGCCAGCAGCCATTCCGGGTTCACAGATACGCAGTATTTT. It is translated as CASSHSGFTDTQYF. When the CDR3 is completed using the reference TRBV5-4 and TRBJ2-3 genes on either side, the full variable domain is ETGVTQSPTHLIKTRGQQVTLRCSSQSGHNTVSWYQQALGQGPQFIFQYYREEENGRGNFPPRFSGLQFPNYSSELNVNALELDDSALYLCASSHSGFTDTQYFGPGTRLTVL.